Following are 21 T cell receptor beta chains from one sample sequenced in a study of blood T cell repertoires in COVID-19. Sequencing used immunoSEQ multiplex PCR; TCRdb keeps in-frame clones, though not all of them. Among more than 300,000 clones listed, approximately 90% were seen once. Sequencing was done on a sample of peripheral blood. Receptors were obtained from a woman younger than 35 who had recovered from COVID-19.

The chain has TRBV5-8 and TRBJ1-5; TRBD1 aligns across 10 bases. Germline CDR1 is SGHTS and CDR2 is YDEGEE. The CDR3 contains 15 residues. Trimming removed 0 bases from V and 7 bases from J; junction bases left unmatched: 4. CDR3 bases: TGTGCCAGCAGCTTGGGACAGGGGGCATGGCAGCCCCAGCATTTT. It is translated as CASSLGQGAWQPQHF.

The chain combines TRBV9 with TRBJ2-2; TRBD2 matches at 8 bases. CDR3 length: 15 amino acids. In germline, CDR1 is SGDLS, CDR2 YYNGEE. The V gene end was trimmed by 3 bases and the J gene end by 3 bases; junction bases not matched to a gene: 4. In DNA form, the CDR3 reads TGTGCCAGCAGCGCGGGACTAGTAGACACCGGGGAGCTGTTTTTT. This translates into CASSAGLVDTGELFF.

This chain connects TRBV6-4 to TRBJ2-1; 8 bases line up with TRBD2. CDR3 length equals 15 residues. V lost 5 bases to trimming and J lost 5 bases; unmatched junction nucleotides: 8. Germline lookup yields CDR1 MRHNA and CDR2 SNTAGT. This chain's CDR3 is CASSPGTRRNNEQFF. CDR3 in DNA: TGTGCCAGCAGTCCCGGGACTAGAAGAAACAATGAGCAGTTCTTC.

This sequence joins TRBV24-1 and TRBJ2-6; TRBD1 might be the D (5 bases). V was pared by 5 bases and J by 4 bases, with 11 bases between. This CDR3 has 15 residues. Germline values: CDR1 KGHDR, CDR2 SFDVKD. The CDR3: CATSAPSGGANVLTF. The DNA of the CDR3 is TGTGCCACCAGTGCTCCCTCAGGGGGGGCCAACGTCCTGACTTTC.

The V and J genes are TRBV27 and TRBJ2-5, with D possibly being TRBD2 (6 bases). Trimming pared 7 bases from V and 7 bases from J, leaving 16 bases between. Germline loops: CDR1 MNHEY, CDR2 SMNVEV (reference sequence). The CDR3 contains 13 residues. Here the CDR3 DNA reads TGTGCCAGCACCCCACGGGGACTGGGGACCCAGTACTTC. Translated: CASTPRGLGTQYF.

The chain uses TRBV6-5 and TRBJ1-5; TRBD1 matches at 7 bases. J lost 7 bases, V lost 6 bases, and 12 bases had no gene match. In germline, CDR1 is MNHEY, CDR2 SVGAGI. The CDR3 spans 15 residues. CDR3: CASRLRQGLTQPQHF. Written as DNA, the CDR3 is TGTGCCAGCAGGCTCAGACAGGGATTAACCCAGCCCCAGCATTTT.

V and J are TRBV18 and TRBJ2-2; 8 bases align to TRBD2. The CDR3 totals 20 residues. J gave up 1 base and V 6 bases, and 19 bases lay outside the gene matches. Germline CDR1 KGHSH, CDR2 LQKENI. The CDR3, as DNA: TGTGCCAGCTCCCACCTTATCCGAGCGGGAGCGAACGAGAACACCGGGGAGCTGTTTTTT. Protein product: CASSHLIRAGANENTGELFF.

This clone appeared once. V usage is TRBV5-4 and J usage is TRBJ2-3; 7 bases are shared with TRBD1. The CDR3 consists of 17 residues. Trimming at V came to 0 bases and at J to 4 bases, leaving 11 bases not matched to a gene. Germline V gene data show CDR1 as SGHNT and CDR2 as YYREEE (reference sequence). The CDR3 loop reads CASSLGVDRAIPDTQYF. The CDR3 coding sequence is TGTGCCAGCAGCTTGGGTGTTGACAGGGCGATCCCAGATACGCAGTATTTT.

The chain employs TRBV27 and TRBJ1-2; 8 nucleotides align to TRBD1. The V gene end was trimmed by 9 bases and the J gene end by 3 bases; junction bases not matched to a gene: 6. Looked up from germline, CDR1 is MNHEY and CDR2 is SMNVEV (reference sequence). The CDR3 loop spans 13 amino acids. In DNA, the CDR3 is TGTGCCAGTGGGACAGGACCCTACTATGGCTACACCTTC. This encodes CASGTGPYYGYTF.

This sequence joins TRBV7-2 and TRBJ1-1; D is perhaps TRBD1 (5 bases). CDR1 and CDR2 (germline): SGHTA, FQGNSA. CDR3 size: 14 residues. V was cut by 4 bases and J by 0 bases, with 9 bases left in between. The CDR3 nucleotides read TGTGCCAGCAGCTCATTACAGGTGAACACTGAAGCTTTCTTT. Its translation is CASSSLQVNTEAFF.

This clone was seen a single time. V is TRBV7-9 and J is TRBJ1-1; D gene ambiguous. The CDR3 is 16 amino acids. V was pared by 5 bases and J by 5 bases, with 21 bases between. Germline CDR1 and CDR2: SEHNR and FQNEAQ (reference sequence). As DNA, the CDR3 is TGTGCCAGCAGCGTAGGGTGGCAGATCCGAGGAACTGAAGCTTTCTTT. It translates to CASSVGWQIRGTEAFF.

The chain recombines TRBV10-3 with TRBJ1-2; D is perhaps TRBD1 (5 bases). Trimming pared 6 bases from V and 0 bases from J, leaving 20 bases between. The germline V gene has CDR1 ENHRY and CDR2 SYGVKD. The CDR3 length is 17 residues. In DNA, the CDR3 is TGTGCCATCAGGCCCCGCGACAAGGGGATGACTAACTATGGCTACACCTTC. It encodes CAIRPRDKGMTNYGYTF.

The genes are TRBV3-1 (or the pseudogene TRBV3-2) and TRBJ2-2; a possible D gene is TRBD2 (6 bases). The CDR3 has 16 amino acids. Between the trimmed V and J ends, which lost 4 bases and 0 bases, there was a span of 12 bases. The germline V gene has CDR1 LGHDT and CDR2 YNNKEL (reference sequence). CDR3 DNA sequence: TGTGCCAGCAGCCCACTTGCGGGGACGAACACCGGGGAGCTGTTTTTT. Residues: CASSPLAGTNTGELFF.

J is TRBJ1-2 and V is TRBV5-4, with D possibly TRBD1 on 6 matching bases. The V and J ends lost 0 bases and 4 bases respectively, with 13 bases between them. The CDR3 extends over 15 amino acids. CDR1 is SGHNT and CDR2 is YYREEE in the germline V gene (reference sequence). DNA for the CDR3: TGTGCCAGCAGCTTGGTCCCTGGACAGCCCTATGGCTACACCTTC. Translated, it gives CASSLVPGQPYGYTF.

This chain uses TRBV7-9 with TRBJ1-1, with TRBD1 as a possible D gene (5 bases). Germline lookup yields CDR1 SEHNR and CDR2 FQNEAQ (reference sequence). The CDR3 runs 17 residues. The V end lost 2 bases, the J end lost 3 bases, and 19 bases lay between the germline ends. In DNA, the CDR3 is TGTGCCAGCAGCTTACGGGTGGGGCAGGGTTATCACACTGAAGCTTTCTTT. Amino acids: CASSLRVGQGYHTEAFF.

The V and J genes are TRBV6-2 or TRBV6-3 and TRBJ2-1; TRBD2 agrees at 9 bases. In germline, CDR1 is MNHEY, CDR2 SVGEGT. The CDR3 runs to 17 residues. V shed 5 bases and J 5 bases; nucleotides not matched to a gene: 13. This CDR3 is CASSTTPRLAVDNEQFF. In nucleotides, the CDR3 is TGTGCCAGCAGTACGACCCCCCGACTAGCGGTAGACAATGAGCAGTTCTTC.

The CDR3 is CASSNIAGGIDTQYF. CDR3 DNA: TGTGCCAGCAGTAACATAGCGGGAGGAATAGATACGCAGTATTTT. The chain is built from TRBV6-5 and TRBJ2-3; TRBD2 matches 10 bases. The CDR3 is 15 residues long. V shed 5 bases and J 5 bases; nucleotides not matched to a gene: 7. Per germline, CDR1 MNHEY and CDR2 SVGAGI.

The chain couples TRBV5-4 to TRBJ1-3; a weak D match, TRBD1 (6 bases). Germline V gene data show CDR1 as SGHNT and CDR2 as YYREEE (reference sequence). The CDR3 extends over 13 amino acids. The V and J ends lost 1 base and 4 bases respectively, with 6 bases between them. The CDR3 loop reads CASSLTGGNTIYF. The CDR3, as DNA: TGTGCCAGCAGCTTGACAGGGGGAAACACCATATATTTT.

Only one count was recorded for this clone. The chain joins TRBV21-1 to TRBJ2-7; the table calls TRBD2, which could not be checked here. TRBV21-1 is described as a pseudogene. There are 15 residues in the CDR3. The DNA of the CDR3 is TGTGCCAGCAATCCGGGGGGTCGGGGGTCGTACGAGCAGTACGTC. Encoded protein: CASNPGGRGSYEQYV.

Here the CDR3 reads CASSGGAGIYYEQYV. CDR3 nucleotides: TGTGCCAGCAGCGGTGGAGCGGGGATTTACTACGAGCAGTACGTC. The rearrangement uses TRBV5-6 and TRBJ2-7; 7 nucleotides match TRBD2. The CDR3 runs 15 residues. The trim removed 4 bases at V and 3 bases at J, leaving 10 bases unmatched. Germline CDR1 reads SGHDT; CDR2 reads YYEEEE.

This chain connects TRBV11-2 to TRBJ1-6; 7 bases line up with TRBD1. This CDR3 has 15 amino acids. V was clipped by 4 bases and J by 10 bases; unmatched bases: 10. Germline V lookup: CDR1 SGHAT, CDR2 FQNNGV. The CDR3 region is CASSSLQGLKSPLHF. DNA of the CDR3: TGTGCCAGCAGCTCACTACAGGGGTTGAAGTCACCCCTCCACTTT. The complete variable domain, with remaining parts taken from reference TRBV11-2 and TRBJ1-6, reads EAGVAQSPRYKIIEKRQSVAFWCNPISGHATLYWYQQILGQGPKLLIQFQNNGVVDDSQLPKDRFSAERLKGVDSTLKIQPAKLEDSAVYLCASSSLQGLKSPLHFGNGTRLTVT.